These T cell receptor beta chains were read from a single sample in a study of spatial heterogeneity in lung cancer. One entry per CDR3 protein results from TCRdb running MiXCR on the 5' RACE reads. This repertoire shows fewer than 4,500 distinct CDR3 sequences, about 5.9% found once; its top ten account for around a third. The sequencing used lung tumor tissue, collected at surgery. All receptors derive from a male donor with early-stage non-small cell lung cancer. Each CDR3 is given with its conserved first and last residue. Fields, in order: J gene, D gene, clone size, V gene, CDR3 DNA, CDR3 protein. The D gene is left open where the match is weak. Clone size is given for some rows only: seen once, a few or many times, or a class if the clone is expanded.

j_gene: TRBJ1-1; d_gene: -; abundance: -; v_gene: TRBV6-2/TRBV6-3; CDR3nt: TGTGCCAGCAGTTACTCTCACAGGACGGTTTTTAACACTGAAGCTTTCTTT; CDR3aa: CASSYSHRTVFNTEAFF
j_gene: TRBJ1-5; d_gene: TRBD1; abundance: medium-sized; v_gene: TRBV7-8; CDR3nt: TGTGCCAGCAGCCCCCGGACAGGGAGACAGCCCCAGCATTTT; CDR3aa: CASSPRTGRQPQHF
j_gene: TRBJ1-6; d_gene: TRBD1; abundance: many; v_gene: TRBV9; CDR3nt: TGTGCCAGCAGCGCAACACAGGGGCGAAATAATTCACCCCTCCACTTT; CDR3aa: CASSATQGRNNSPLHF
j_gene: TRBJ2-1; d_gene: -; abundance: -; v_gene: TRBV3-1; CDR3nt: TGTGCCAGCAGGGAAGGGGGGACTACCAACAATGAGCAGTTCTTC; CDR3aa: CASREGGTTNNEQFF
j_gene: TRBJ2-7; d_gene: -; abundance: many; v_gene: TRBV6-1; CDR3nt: TGTGCCAGCAGTGAAGGATGGAGGAGCGAGCAGTACTTC; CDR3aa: CASSEGWRSEQYF
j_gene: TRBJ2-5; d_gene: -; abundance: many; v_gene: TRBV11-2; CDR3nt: TGTGCCAGCAGCTCTTGGACTATTTACTTC; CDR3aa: CASSSWTIYF
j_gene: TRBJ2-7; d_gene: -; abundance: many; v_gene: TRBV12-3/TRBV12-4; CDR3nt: TGTGCCAGCAGTTTAGCGGTTCACTACGAGCAGTACTTC; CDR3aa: CASSLAVHYEQYF
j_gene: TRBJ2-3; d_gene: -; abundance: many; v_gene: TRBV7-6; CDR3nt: TGTGCCAGCAGCTTCGGGGAAACGACAGATACGCAGTATTTT; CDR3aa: CASSFGETTDTQYF
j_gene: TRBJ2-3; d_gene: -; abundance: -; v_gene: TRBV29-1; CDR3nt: TGCAGCGTTTATTTGGGGGCGTTCACAGATACGCAGTATTTT; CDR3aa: CSVYLGAFTDTQYF
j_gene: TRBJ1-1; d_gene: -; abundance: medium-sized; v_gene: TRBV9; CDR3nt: TGTGCCAGCAGCGCGACAGGAGAGTACATGAACACTGAAGCTTTCTTT; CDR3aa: CASSATGEYMNTEAFF
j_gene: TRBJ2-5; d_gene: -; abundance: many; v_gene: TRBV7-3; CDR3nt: TGTGCCAGCAGCTTAAATGTCTACGAGACCCAGTACTTC; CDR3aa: CASSLNVYETQYF
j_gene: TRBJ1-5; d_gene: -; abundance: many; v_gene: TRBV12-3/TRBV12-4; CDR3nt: TGTGCCAGCAGTTTAACCAATCAGCCCCAGCATTTT; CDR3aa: CASSLTNQPQHF
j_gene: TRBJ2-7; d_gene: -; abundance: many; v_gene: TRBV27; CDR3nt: TGTGCCAGCAGTTTATCTACTAGTCCCCTCTACGAGCAGTACTTC; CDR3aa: CASSLSTSPLYEQYF
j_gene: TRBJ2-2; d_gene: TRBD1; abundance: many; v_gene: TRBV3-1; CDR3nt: TGTGCCAGCAGCCTGGGACAGGTTGATACCGGGGAGCTGTTTTTT; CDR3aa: CASSLGQVDTGELFF